The present T cell receptor (beta chain) was sequenced within a study of shared clonotypes between healthy human individuals. Across the whole study: CD8 memory received one plate per donor, CD8 naive two, CD4 memory three and CD4 naive three.

In the study's own analysis: ImmunoSEQ output lacked quality scores and full-length reads, limiting matched filtering. Clones were read by immunoSEQ multiplex PCR, and TCRdb kept only the in-frame ones, dropping some. From that table come the V and J calls and clone size; the DNA was used to work out D and trimming. The repertoire has about 320,000 clones, around 87% of them found once; the top ten carry 15% to 20%. CD8 memory pooled CD45RO+ cells and CCR7-negative CD45RA+ TemRA cells. To note about this clone: Other DNA sequences within the sample encode an identical CDR3.

This clonotype originated in a man between 18 and 29 years old in good health. Material: memory CD8+ T cells sorted from blood. The subset: CD45RO+ cells pooled with CCR7-negative TemRA cells.

DNA for the CDR3: TGTGCCATCAGTGAGTCGGACGAGCAGTACTTC. It specifies CAISESDEQYF. The chain employs TRBV10-3 and TRBJ2-7; unclear D gene. The ends were cut back, 0 bases at V and 5 bases at J, with 2 bases in the middle. Germline V gene sequence: CDR1 ENHRY, CDR2 SYGVKD. This CDR3 spans 11 amino acids.